The 3 T cell receptor beta chains listed next were all sequenced from one sample in a study of CD8+ T cells in alopecia areata. Once RNA had been extracted, it was reverse transcribed into cDNA to act as the sequencing template. Generated by immunoSEQ multiplex PCR, the TCRdb table keeps only in-frame clones and is missing some. The table lists over 120,000 clones, 50% to 65% of them singletons, with about 15% in the top ten. The treatment: oral pan-JAK inhibitor, 5-10 mg twice daily. The input for sequencing was CD8+ T cells sorted from blood, taken at week 4, from a patient treated with tofacitinib. The receptors were sampled from a human donor with alopecia areata.

This clone was counted between two and nine times. Other DNA sequences in this specimen translate into the identical CDR3. The chain employs TRBV5-6 and TRBJ2-7, with D unclear. The CDR3 extends over 12 amino acids. Trimming removed 0 bases at V and 4 bases at J, with 5 bases between. The germline gives CDR1 SGHDT, CDR2 YYEEEE. In DNA, the CDR3 is TGTGCCAGCAGCTTGGGTGCATACGAGCAGTACTTC. Protein: CASSLGAYEQYF. The variable domain in full, with the rest retrieved from reference TRBV5-6 and TRBJ2-7, is DAGVTQSPTHLIKTRGQQVTLRCSPKSGHDTVSWYQQALGQGPQFIFQYYEEEERQRGNFPDRFSGHQFPNYSSELNVNALLLGDSALYLCASSLGAYEQYFGPGTRLTVT.

This clone was seen only a few times. The CDR3 region has the DNA TGTGCCAGCAGCTCCCTCCCGGGGGAGGCTGAGACCCAGTACTTC. The encoded protein is CASSSLPGEAETQYF. The chain combines TRBV7-8 with TRBJ2-5; tentative D call: TRBD2 (6 bases). Germline assignment: CDR1 SGHVS and CDR2 FQNEAQ. The CDR3 is 15 amino acids. With 4 bases removed from V and 5 bases from J, the gap between germline ends came to 17 bases.

J is TRBJ1-1 and V is TRBV29-1; D possibly corresponds to TRBD1 (5 bases). This CDR3 contains 13 residues. Germline V gene data show CDR1 as SQVTM and CDR2 as ANQGSEA. V was clipped by 5 bases and J by 6 bases, with 16 bases between them. The CDR3 DNA reads as TGCAGCGTTCTTGAGACAGAACGGGCTGAAGCTTTCTTT. As protein: CSVLETERAEAFF.